The 30 T cell receptor beta chains reported below all come from one sample, sequenced in a study of metastatic and nonmetastatic thyroid tumors. The entire patient cohort was treatment-naive prior to thyroid surgery. Using MiXCR, TCRdb re-called clones from the PCR reads. The table records about 93,000 clones, about 12% of them present only once. The sequencing sample was made of blood. These receptors all come from a female donor with papillary thyroid cancer or a benign thyroid nodule (not recorded which). Some clones in this sample may be carry-over from other donors' samples.

This clone was counted at least ten times. V gene TRBV5-6 combines with J gene TRBJ2-1, with D uncertain. This CDR3 has 11 residues. Trimming took off 4 bases at V and 9 bases at J, with 8 bases between the two ends. The germline gives CDR1 SGHDT, CDR2 YYEEEE. The CDR3 spells CASSVGSEQFF. Written as DNA, the CDR3 is TGTGCCAGCAGCGTGGGGTCTGAGCAGTTCTTC.

This clone was counted many times. The V gene is TRBV20-1, the J gene TRBJ2-2; TRBD1 matches 9 bases. V trimming: 3 bases; J trimming: 3 bases; junction bases outside the gene matches: 8. The V gene's germline CDR1 is DFQATT and CDR2 SNEGSKA (reference sequence). The CDR3 covers 16 residues. CDR3 coding DNA: TGCAGTGCTAGCGATTGGACAGGGGACTACACCGGGGAGCTGTTTTTT. Translated, it gives CSASDWTGDYTGELFF.

J is TRBJ1-5 and V is TRBV12-3 or TRBV12-4, with a possible D match to TRBD1 (6 bases). V lost 0 bases to trimming and J lost 2 bases, with 11 bases between them. The CDR3 is 16 amino acids. The CDR3 coding sequence is TGTGCCAGCAGTTTAGCGTCGGGGGCGGGCAATCAGCCCCAGCATTTT. Translating gives CASSLASGAGNQPQHF.

This clone was counted many times. V gene TRBV4-1 combines with J gene TRBJ2-5; no clear D. Germline assignment: CDR1 MGHRA and CDR2 YSYEKL. The length of the CDR3 is 15 residues. V dropped 0 bases and J dropped 2 bases, with 10 bases sitting between them. DNA of the CDR3: TGCGCCAGCAGCCAAGATTGGTGGCAGCAAGAGACCCAGTACTTC. This gives the protein CASSQDWWQQETQYF.

This clone has a count of ten or more. The chain carries TRBV4-3 and TRBJ1-1; no clear D. With 1 base removed from V and 4 bases from J, the gap between germline ends came to 19 bases. This CDR3 comprises 17 residues. CDR1 is LGHNA and CDR2 is YSLEER in the germline V gene. The CDR3 nucleotides are TGCGCCAGCAGCCAAGTCGAGGACTGGGCAGAACTCACTGAAGCTTTCTTT. It specifies CASSQVEDWAELTEAFF.

On this clone: A read error may explain this, as a much larger clone is one base away. V gene TRBV6-2 or TRBV6-3 combines with J gene TRBJ2-5, with a weak D call TRBD2 (6 bases). V was trimmed by 4 bases and J by 4 bases, leaving 19 bases between them. This CDR3 spans 16 amino acids. Germline-derived CDR1 and CDR2 are MNHEY and SVGEGT. CDR3 protein: CASSFSTGVGRETQYF. The CDR3 DNA reads TGTGCCAGCAGTTTCTCGACGGGGGTGGGCCGAGAGACCCAGTACTTC.

This clone has ten or more counts. The chain carries TRBV7-2 and TRBJ2-5; 8 nucleotides line up with TRBD1. The CDR3 loop spans 14 amino acids. Trimming at V came to 5 bases and at J to 1 base, leaving 3 bases not matched to a gene. Germline values: CDR1 SGHTA, CDR2 FQGNSA. The CDR3 region is CASSPTGAQETQYF. The CDR3 bases are TGTGCCAGCAGCCCGACAGGGGCCCAAGAGACCCAGTACTTC.

This clone was counted at least ten times. The V and J genes are TRBV5-8 and TRBJ1-2, with 7 bases that match TRBD1. Germline V gives CDR1 SGHTS, CDR2 YDEGEE. J gave up 5 bases and V 0 bases, and 7 bases lay outside the gene matches. CDR3 length: 15 amino acids. In DNA form, the CDR3 reads TGTGCCAGCAGCTTGGATCGACGGACAGGATATGGCTACACCTTC. Protein sequence: CASSLDRRTGYGYTF.

This chain connects TRBV7-9 to TRBJ1-2, with 9 bases that match TRBD1. This CDR3 spans 15 amino acids. In germline, CDR1 is SEHNR, CDR2 FQNEAQ (reference sequence). V lost 5 bases to trimming and J lost 2 bases; unmatched junction nucleotides: 6. For the CDR3, the DNA is TGTGCCAGCAGCATACCGGGACAGGGCAACTATGGCTACACCTTC. It codes for CASSIPGQGNYGYTF.

This clone was detected ten times or more. The chain uses TRBV3-1 and TRBJ2-1; D ambiguous. Per the germline V gene, CDR1 is LGHDT and CDR2 is YNNKEL (reference sequence). The CDR3 is 13 residues long. Deletions cut 4 bases from V and 9 bases from J, with 13 bases between. CDR3 residues: CASSRELRSEQFF. Written as DNA, the CDR3 is TGTGCCAGCAGCCGAGAACTCAGGAGTGAGCAGTTCTTC.

This clone was recorded many times. This chain joins TRBV4-3 and TRBJ1-2, with D maybe TRBD1 (6 bases). The ends were cut back, 0 bases at V and 7 bases at J, with 12 bases in the middle. The CDR3 contains 14 residues. Germline-derived CDR1 and CDR2 are LGHNA and YSLEER. Here the CDR3 reads CASSQDHRVGGYTF. CDR3 in DNA: TGCGCCAGCAGCCAAGATCACAGGGTGGGTGGCTACACCTTC.

Ten or more counts support this clone. V and J are TRBV29-1 and TRBJ1-3; D gene ambiguous. This CDR3 is built from 15 residues. Germline V gene lookup returns CDR1 SQVTM and CDR2 ANQGSEA. Between the trimmed V and J ends, which lost 7 bases and 2 bases, there was a span of 18 bases. CDR3 protein: CSASSPTDAGNTIYF. The CDR3 DNA sequence: TGCAGCGCATCCTCCCCCACAGACGCTGGAAACACCATATATTTT.

This clone was counted many times. The V gene is TRBV9, the J gene TRBJ2-6, with D unresolved. Trimming took 3 bases from V and 0 from J, leaving 7 bases between them. The CDR3 runs 15 residues. Germline lookup yields CDR1 SGDLS and CDR2 YYNGEE. The CDR3 region is CASSAQNSGANVLTF. The CDR3 region has the DNA TGTGCCAGCAGCGCCCAGAACTCTGGGGCCAACGTCCTGACTTTC.

About this clone itself: A read error may explain this, as a much larger clone is one base away. This rearrangement joins TRBV5-5 to TRBJ1-2; D is possibly TRBD1 (6 bases). CDR1 SGHKS and CDR2 YYEKEE come from the germline V gene (reference sequence). The length of the CDR3 is 13 residues. CDR3 coding DNA: TGTGTCAGCAGTCCCGACAGGAACTATGGCTACACCTTC. Translating it yields CVSSPDRNYGYTF.

This clone appeared many times. The gene calls are TRBV5-1 and TRBJ2-3; 10 bases agree with TRBD2. This CDR3 comprises 19 residues. V shed 0 bases, J shed 2 bases, and the junction held 12 bases outside the gene matches. Looked up from germline, CDR1 is SGHRS and CDR2 is YFSETQ. CDR3 sequence (DNA): TGCGCCAGCAGCTTGGGAGGGGGACTAGCGAGTGGACTCACAGATACGCAGTATTTT. Translating it yields CASSLGGGLASGLTDTQYF.

As concerns this clone: A much larger clone lies one base from this, so it may be a read error. The rearrangement uses TRBV10-3 and TRBJ1-5; possibly TRBD1 for D (5 bases). Per germline, CDR1 ENHRY and CDR2 SYGVKD. Between the trimmed V and J ends, which lost 3 bases and 2 bases, there was a span of 14 bases. The CDR3 extends over 16 amino acids. DNA for the CDR3: TGTGCCATCAGTGATTCCTCAGGGATGGGCAATCAGCCCCAGCATTTT. Protein product: CAISDSSGMGNQPQHF.

This clone has a count of ten or more. The chain recombines TRBV15 with TRBJ1-5; D call uncertain. Germline lookup yields CDR1 LNHNV and CDR2 YYDKDF (reference sequence). The V and J ends lost 6 bases and 7 bases respectively, with 19 bases between them. The CDR3 has 15 residues. CDR3 bases: TGTGCCACCAGTGATAGAGGGCCCTCGACCCAGCCCCAGCATTTT. The encoded protein is CATSDRGPSTQPQHF.

This clone was detected a few times. The rearrangement links TRBV7-2 to TRBJ1-1; D is ambiguous. V lost 7 bases to trimming and J lost 11 bases, with 20 bases between them. The CDR3 contains 13 residues. CDR1 and CDR2 (germline): SGHTA, FQGNSA. CDR3 loop: CASNSPQAVWAFF. The CDR3 DNA reads as TGTGCCAGCAACTCCCCGCAAGCGGTCTGGGCTTTCTTT.

Ten or more counts support this clone. J is TRBJ2-6 and V is TRBV30; the D is unclear. The V end was cut by 4 bases, the J end by 3 bases, with 7 bases between. This CDR3 has 13 amino acids. Germline assignment: CDR1 GTSNPN and CDR2 SVGIG (reference sequence). The CDR3 region has the DNA TGTGCCTGGATTGGGATTGGGGCCAACGTCCTGACTTTC. As protein: CAWIGIGANVLTF.

This clone was detected ten times or more. The CDR3 is CASSQGDIGRGEEKLFF. CDR3 in DNA: TGTGCCAGCAGCCAAGGGGATATAGGCAGGGGCGAGGAAAAACTGTTTTTT. The rearrangement uses TRBV3-1 and TRBJ1-4; D is perhaps TRBD1 (6 bases). V was clipped by 1 base and J by 8 bases, with 20 bases between them. Germline CDR1 is LGHDT and CDR2 is YNNKEL (reference sequence). The CDR3 is made up of 17 amino acids.

This clone was recorded many times. This chain joins TRBV7-6 and TRBJ2-7; possible D gene TRBD2, 6 bases. This CDR3 is built from 14 residues. The germline V gene has CDR1 SGHVS and CDR2 FNYEAQ. Trimming pared 10 bases from V and 2 bases from J, leaving 18 bases between. The CDR3 bases are TGTGCCACCTACCTCCCCGGGAGTACCTACGAGCAGTACTTC. It is translated as CATYLPGSTYEQYF. The whole variable domain, filled in from reference TRBV7-6 and TRBJ2-7, reads GAGVSQSPRYKVTKRGQDVALRCDPISGHVSLYWYRQALGQGPEFLTYFNYEAQQDKSGLPNDRFSAERPEGSISTLTIQRTEQRDSAMYRCATYLPGSTYEQYFGPGTRLTVT.

The table lists this clone with many counts. This chain links TRBV6-1 with TRBJ2-5, with D possibly matching TRBD1 (6 bases). Deletions cut 6 bases from V and 3 bases from J, with 11 bases between. The CDR3 is 13 residues long. From germline, CDR1 is MNHNS and CDR2 SASEGT. The CDR3, as DNA: TGTGCCAGCAGCCGGACAGCCAAAGAGACCCAGTACTTC. Translation: CASSRTAKETQYF.

This clone was observed at least ten times. CDR3 amino acids: CASSLRPQLAGGEGTGELFF. CDR3 bases: TGTGCCAGCAGCCTCCGACCCCAACTAGCGGGAGGGGAGGGCACCGGGGAGCTGTTTTTT. V and J are TRBV4-2 and TRBJ2-2; 13 positions match TRBD2. V was clipped by 4 bases and J by 4 bases; unmatched bases: 15. Germline-derived CDR1 and CDR2 are LGHNA and YNFKEQ. This CDR3 is 20 amino acids long.

About this clone itself: A single base separates this from a much larger clone, so it may be a read error. This sequence joins TRBV6-5 and TRBJ1-1; the D gene is possibly TRBD1 (6 bases). This CDR3 region has 15 residues. Germline V gives CDR1 MNHEY, CDR2 SVGAGI. The CDR3 loop reads CASSYSWTANAEAFF. The CDR3 nucleotides are TGTGCCAGCAGTTACTCCTGGACAGCGAACGCTGAAGCTTTCTTT.

There are many counts of this clone. The chain has TRBV27 and TRBJ2-7, with D perhaps matching TRBD2 (5 bases). Trimming shortened V by 8 bases and J by 0 bases, and 14 bases separated the two germline ends. Germline-derived CDR1 and CDR2 are MNHEY and SMNVEV (reference sequence). This CDR3 region has 14 residues. DNA for the CDR3: TGTGCCAGCTCCTATAGCGAGAGCTCCTACGAGCAGTACTTC. Amino acids: CASSYSESSYEQYF.

Ten or more counts support this clone. This chain uses TRBV20-1 with TRBJ1-1, with 7 bases matching TRBD1. The CDR3 spans 13 residues. With V trimmed by 6 bases and J by 1 base, 5 bases remained unmatched. The germline CDR1 and CDR2 sequences are DFQATT and SNEGSKA (reference sequence). Here the CDR3 reads CSAFTGENTEAFF. CDR3 DNA sequence: TGCAGTGCCTTCACAGGGGAGAACACTGAAGCTTTCTTT.

This clone has at least ten counts. The chain joins TRBV2 to TRBJ2-7; D gene unclear. V was clipped by 4 bases and J by 3 bases, with 10 bases between them. The CDR3 runs to 13 residues. CDR1 is SNHLY, CDR2 FYNNEI, per germline. Written as DNA, the CDR3 is TGTGCCAGCAGTGGGGTTGGCGGCTACGAGCAGTACTTC. As protein: CASSGVGGYEQYF.

This clone was counted at least ten times. The V call is TRBV7-2, the J call TRBJ1-2; no definite D call. Trimming shortened V by 1 base and J by 8 bases, and 14 bases separated the two germline ends. The germline CDR1 and CDR2 sequences are SGHTA and FQGNSA. The CDR3 sequence is 14 residues long. CDR3 region: CASSLDTSSGGYTF. The CDR3, as DNA: TGTGCCAGCAGCTTAGATACATCATCGGGGGGCTACACCTTC.

This chain links TRBV5-1 with TRBJ1-2, with D uncertain. Germline V gives CDR1 SGHRS, CDR2 YFSETQ. V was clipped by 5 bases and J by 3 bases, with 11 bases between them. The CDR3 has 13 residues. The CDR3 spells CASSPDGDYGYTF. The CDR3 bases are TGCGCCAGCAGTCCGGACGGAGACTATGGCTACACCTTC.

At least ten counts were recorded for this clone. The chain combines TRBV13 with TRBJ2-1; 12 bases align to TRBD1. The length of the CDR3 is 21 residues. The germline gives CDR1 PRHDT, CDR2 FYEKMQ (reference sequence). J gave up 2 bases and V 4 bases, and 18 bases lay outside the gene matches. CDR3 region: CASSSSRARDRGPEPYNEQFF. The CDR3 region has the DNA TGTGCCAGCAGCTCTTCGAGGGCCCGGGACAGGGGGCCGGAGCCCTACAATGAGCAGTTCTTC.